This entry concerns a single T cell receptor (beta chain). No antigen is known for it. This sample was taken from a study of regulatory T cells in long-lasting Graves disease. Broader study findings: The number of shared public clonotypes was higher in persistent patients (around 2,700) than new patients (just over 950).

Time point given: newly diagnosed GD, antithyroid drugs for less than 3 months. Extracted RNA from PBMCs served as the source of the TCR library. Building the TCR beta libraries relied on iRepertoire HTBI primers, and CDR3 regions underwent Arm-PCR. MiXCR was run by TCRdb on the multiplex PCR reads, yielding one entry per CDR3 protein. The sample lists 250,000 to 300,000 distinct CDR3 sequences, approximately 20% occurring once. Trimming took off 5 bases at V and 6 bases at J, with 13 bases between the two ends. CDR3 length: 13 residues. CDR1 and CDR2 (germline): LGHNT, FRNRAP. Separately, the same data were catalogued under a study of T cells in Graves' hyperthyroidism and ophthalmopathy.

The input for sequencing was peripheral blood mononuclear cells (PBMCs), taken at new diagnosis, from a patient treated with antithyroid drugs. The sequence was obtained from a woman aged 25 to 39 with Graves disease. The rearrangement links TRBV12-5 to TRBJ1-2, with D perhaps TRBD1 (6 bases). The CDR3 loop is CASGARDTNGYTF. CDR3 DNA sequence: TGTGCTAGTGGTGCCCGGGACACGAATGGCTACACCTTC.